This TCR beta chain was identified in a study of early T cells in non-severe SARS-CoV-2 infection. Study-level information: Whole-blood bulk RNA, unsorted, was sequenced, and chains were unpaired.

Germline V gene data show CDR1 as SEHNR and CDR2 as FQNEAQ (reference sequence). The CDR3 runs to 16 residues. The ends lost 5 bases at V and 4 bases at J; junction bases unmatched: 6. Broader study findings: Matches to VDJdb favored anti-spike CD8 responses and missed private and CD4 specificities.

Only a few counts were recorded for this clonotype. The target antigen is unknown. MiXCR was run by TCRdb on the 5' RACE reads, yielding one entry per CDR3 protein. The sample contains about 64,000 distinct CDR3 sequences, less than 20% of which appear only once. This specimen consisted of whole blood, obtained at baseline. The receptor's source is an adult who was a healthcare worker with PCR-confirmed SARS-CoV-2 infection or an uninfected control (not recorded which). This chain connects TRBV7-9 to TRBJ2-3, with 13 bases lining up with TRBD2. The CDR3 sequence: CASSMGTSGTADTQYF. In DNA form, the CDR3 reads TGTGCCAGCAGCATGGGGACTAGCGGGACCGCAGATACGCAGTATTTT.